This note documents a single TCR beta chain sequence. Antigen: not known. This CDR3 has 16 amino acids. Germline V gene lookup returns CDR1 SGHDN and CDR2 FVKESK. The J segment lost 7 bases and the V segment lost 1 base, leaving 9 bases of the junction unmatched. This specimen belongs to a study of cytomegalovirus exposure and HLA in healthy donors. Turning to the study itself: One earlier analysis, a look at 150 million to 200 million T cells, found approximately 120 million unique TCR beta sequences.

PCR employed 60 Vbeta and 13 Jbeta primers. TCRdb's copy holds only in-frame clones and misses some; the assay was immunoSEQ multiplex PCR. The data hold under 150,000 clones, with approximately 69% observed a single time. Study-wide points: Later analysis identified several of the most significant clusters that appeared linked to common viral pathogens. Data from an earlier analysis indicated that most TCR beta V segments were productive either about 90% or about 30% of the time. Across donors, presence/absence analyses took sequencing depth to be roughly uniform.

The sample comprised PBMCs. This chain uses TRBV14 with TRBJ2-7; 11 positions match TRBD2. The sequence was collected from a woman aged 40-49 years in good health and CMV-seropositive. For the CDR3, the DNA is TGTGCCAGCAGCCAAGGAGTAGGCCTAGCGGGGGGTGAGCAGTACTTC. Protein product: CASSQGVGLAGGEQYF.